The T cell receptor beta chain under discussion was sequenced for a study of lymphopenia after photon versus proton radiotherapy. In its sample, this clone was seen a few times. What it recognizes is unknown. Profiled with immunoSEQ multiplex PCR; TCRdb holds only in-frame clones, not every one. The table records 89,000 or so clones, about four fifths of them present only once. Study-wide findings and caveats: Photon-treated patients lost naive T cells and TCR diversity; proton-treated stayed stable. A bigger post-nadir fall in TCR diversity correlated inversely with survival time in deceased patients. Only patients who died were analyzed for survival; proton advantage is unproven. After the lymphocyte nadir, photon-treated repertoires showed oligoclonal expansion, especially of CD8+ Temra cells.

Per germline, CDR1 LNHDA and CDR2 SQIVND (reference sequence). The ends were cut back, 1 base at V and 0 bases at J, with 4 bases in the middle. This CDR3 region has 14 residues. This chain connects TRBV19 to TRBJ1-3, with unresolved D. Sequencing was performed on peripheral blood, taken from a patient treated with proton-based radiotherapy. This TCR came from a man between 60 and 75 years old with pancreatic cancer. CDR3 DNA: TGTGCCAGTAGTATAGCGGACTCTGGAAACACCATATATTTT. Its translation: CASSIADSGNTIYF.